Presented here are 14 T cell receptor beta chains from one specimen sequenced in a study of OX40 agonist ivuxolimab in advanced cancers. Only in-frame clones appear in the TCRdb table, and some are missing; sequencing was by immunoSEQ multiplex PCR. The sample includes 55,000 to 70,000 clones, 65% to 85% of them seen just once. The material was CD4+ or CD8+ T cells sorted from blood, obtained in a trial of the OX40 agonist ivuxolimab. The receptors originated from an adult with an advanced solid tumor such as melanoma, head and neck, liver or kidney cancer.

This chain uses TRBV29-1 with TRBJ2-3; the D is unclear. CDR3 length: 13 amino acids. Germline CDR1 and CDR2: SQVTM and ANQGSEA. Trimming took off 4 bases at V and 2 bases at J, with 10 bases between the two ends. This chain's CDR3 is CSVGLALTDTQYF. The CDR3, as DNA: TGCAGCGTTGGGTTGGCCCTCACAGATACGCAGTATTTT.

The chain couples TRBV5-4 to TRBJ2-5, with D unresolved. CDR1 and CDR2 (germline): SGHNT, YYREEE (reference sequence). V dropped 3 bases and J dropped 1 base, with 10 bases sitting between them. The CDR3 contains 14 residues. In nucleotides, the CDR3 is TGTGCCAGCAGCTCATTATCATTCCAAGAGACCCAGTACTTC. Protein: CASSSLSFQETQYF.

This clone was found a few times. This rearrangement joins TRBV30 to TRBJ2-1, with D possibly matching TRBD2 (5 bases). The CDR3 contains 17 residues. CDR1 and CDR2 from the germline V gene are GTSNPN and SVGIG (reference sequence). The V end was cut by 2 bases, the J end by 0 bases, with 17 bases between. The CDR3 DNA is TGTGCCTGGAGTAAGCGGATTGGCTTGAGCTCCTACAATGAGCAGTTCTTC. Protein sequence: CAWSKRIGLSSYNEQFF.

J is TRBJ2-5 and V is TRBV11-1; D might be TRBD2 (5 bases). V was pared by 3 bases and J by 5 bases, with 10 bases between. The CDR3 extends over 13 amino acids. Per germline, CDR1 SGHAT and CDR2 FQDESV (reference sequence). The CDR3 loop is CASSFGVDETQYF. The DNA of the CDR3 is TGTGCCAGCAGCTTCGGGGTAGATGAGACCCAGTACTTC. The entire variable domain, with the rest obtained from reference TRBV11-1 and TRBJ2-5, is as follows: EAEVAQSPRYKITEKSQAVAFWCDPISGHATLYWYRQILGQGPELLVQFQDESVVDDSQLPKDRFSAERLKGVDSTLKIQPAELGDSAMYLCASSFGVDETQYFGPGTRLLVL.

As DNA, the CDR3 is TGTGCCAGCCTACTTCAGGGCCGAAACACCGGGGAGCTGTTTTTT. Residues: CASLLQGRNTGELFF. The chain links TRBV7-9 to TRBJ2-2; tentatively, D is TRBD1 (5 bases). Germline V CDR1 and CDR2: SEHNR, FQNEAQ (reference sequence). This CDR3 has 15 amino acids. Trimming pared 8 bases from V and 2 bases from J, leaving 15 bases between.

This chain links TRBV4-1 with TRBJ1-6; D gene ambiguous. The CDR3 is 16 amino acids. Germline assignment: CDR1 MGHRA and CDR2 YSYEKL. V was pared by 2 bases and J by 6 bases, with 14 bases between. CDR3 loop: CASSQTSGLSNSPLHF. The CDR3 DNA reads TGCGCCAGCAGCCAAACCTCAGGACTTTCTAATTCACCCCTCCACTTT.

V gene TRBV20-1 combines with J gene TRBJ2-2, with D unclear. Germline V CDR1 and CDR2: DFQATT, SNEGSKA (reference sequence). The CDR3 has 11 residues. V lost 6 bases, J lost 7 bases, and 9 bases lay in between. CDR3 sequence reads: CSASPGGELFF. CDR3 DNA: TGCAGTGCAAGCCCGGGCGGGGAGCTGTTTTTT.

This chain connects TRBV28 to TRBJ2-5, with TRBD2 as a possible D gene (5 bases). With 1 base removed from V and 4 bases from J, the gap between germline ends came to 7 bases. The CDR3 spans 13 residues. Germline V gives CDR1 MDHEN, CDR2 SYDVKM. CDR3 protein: CASSLSAGETQYF. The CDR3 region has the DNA TGTGCCAGCAGTTTATCGGCGGGAGAGACCCAGTACTTC.

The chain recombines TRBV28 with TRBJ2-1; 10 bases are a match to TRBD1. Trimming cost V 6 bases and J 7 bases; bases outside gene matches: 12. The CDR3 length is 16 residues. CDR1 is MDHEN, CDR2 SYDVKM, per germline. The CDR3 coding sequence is TGTGCCAGCAGCCGTCCCGGGACAGGGGTCTGGAATGAGCAGTTCTTC. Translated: CASSRPGTGVWNEQFF.

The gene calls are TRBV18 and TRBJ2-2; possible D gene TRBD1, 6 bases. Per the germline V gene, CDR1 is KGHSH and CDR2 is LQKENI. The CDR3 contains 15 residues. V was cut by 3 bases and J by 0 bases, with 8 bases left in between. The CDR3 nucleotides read TGTGCCAGCTCACCCCGACAGGCGAACACCGGGGAGCTGTTTTTT. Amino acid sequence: CASSPRQANTGELFF.

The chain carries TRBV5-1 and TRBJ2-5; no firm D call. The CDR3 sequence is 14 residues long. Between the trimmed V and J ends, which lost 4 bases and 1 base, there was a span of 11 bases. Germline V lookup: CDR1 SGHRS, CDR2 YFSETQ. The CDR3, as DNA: TGCGCCAGCAGCCCGGGTGATTTCCAAGAGACCCAGTACTTC. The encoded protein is CASSPGDFQETQYF.

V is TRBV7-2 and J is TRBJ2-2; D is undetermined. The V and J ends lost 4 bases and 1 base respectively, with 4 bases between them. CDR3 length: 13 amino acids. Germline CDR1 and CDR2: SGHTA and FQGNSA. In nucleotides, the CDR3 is TGTGCCAGCAGCTCATTGAACACCGGGGAGCTGTTTTTT. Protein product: CASSSLNTGELFF.

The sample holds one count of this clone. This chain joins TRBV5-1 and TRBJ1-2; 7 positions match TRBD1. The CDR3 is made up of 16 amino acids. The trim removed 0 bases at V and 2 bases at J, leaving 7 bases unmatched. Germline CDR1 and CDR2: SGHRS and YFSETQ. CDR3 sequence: CASSLATGGGNYGYTF. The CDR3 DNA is TGCGCCAGCAGCTTGGCGACCGGAGGGGGCAACTATGGCTACACCTTC.

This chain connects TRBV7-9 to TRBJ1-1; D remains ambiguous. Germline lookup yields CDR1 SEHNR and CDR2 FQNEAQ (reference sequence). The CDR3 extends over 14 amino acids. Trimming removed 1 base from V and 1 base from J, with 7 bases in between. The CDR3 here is CASSLVAGNTEAFF. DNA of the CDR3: TGTGCCAGCAGCTTAGTAGCGGGGAACACTGAAGCTTTCTTT. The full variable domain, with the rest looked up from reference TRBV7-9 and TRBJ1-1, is DTGVSQNPRHKITKRGQNVTFRCDPISEHNRLYWYRQTLGQGPEFLTYFQNEAQLEKSRLLSDRFSAERPKGSFSTLEIQRTEQGDSAMYLCASSLVAGNTEAFFGQGTRLTVV.